The entry below gives a single T cell receptor beta chain sequence along with its context. The antigen is unknown. TCRdb's copy holds only in-frame clones and misses some; the assay was immunoSEQ multiplex PCR. Here the sample spans approximately 150,000 clones, roughly 90% being singletons. The data derive from a study of cytotoxic CD8 clonotypes in ibrutinib-treated CLL. Study-level background: IGHV unmutated 17 to 18; relapsed/refractory some ten; treatment-naive about 15.

Broader study findings: Public clonotypes, rarely seen, contracted or held steady on treatment.

Germline assignment: CDR1 MNHEY and CDR2 SVGAGI. The CDR3 totals 14 residues. Trimming left V 8 bases short and J 5 bases short, with 15 bases between. The chain uses TRBV6-5 and TRBJ2-2; D perhaps matches TRBD1 (6 bases). The TCR comes from a human donor with chronic lymphocytic leukemia. The specimen was PBMCs, collected at disease progression, from a patient treated with ibrutinib. The CDR3 DNA is TGTGCCAGCCGTTCTCAGGGGAATACCGGGGAGCTGTTTTTT. Protein sequence: CASRSQGNTGELFF.